Shown below are 28 T cell receptor beta chains from a single sample sequenced in a study of CD8+ T cells in alopecia areata. It was cDNA, reverse transcribed from extracted RNA, that served as the sequencing template. Sequencing used immunoSEQ multiplex PCR; TCRdb keeps in-frame clones, though not all of them. Here the sample spans some 150,000 clones, about 72% being singletons. The sample in question was CD8+ T cells sorted from blood, obtained at week 0. The receptor set was obtained from a human donor with alopecia areata.

The chain has TRBV7-9 and TRBJ2-1, with a weak D call TRBD2 (6 bases). The CDR3 runs 12 residues. Trimming left V 5 bases short and J 16 bases short, with 18 bases between. The germline V gene encodes CDR1 SEHNR and CDR2 FQNEAQ (reference sequence). CDR3 region: CASSPGKGLGFF. CDR3 bases: TGTGCCAGCAGCCCTGGGAAGGGACTTGGATTCTTC.

The chain recombines TRBV19 with TRBJ2-6; 7 nucleotides match TRBD1. Trimming took 5 bases from V and 0 from J; bases not matched to a gene: 10. The CDR3 is 18 amino acids. Germline V lookup: CDR1 LNHDA, CDR2 SQIVND (reference sequence). CDR3 coding DNA: TGTGCCAGTAGTGTCGCCCAGGGGGTGAGCTCTGGGGCCAACGTCCTGACTTTC. Residues: CASSVAQGVSSGANVLTF.

V is TRBV7-8 and J is TRBJ2-5; a possible D gene is TRBD1 (6 bases). The CDR3 length is 13 residues. The germline V gene has CDR1 SGHVS and CDR2 FQNEAQ. V lost 5 bases to trimming and J lost 2 bases, with 9 bases between them. CDR3 sequence: CASSQGLQETQYF. The CDR3 nucleotides read TGTGCCAGCAGCCAGGGGCTTCAAGAGACCCAGTACTTC.

The chain has TRBV25-1 and TRBJ2-1, with TRBD2 matching 7 bases. J lost 10 bases, V lost 4 bases, and 1 base had no gene match. This CDR3 is 11 amino acids long. Germline CDR1 reads MGHDK; CDR2 reads SYGVNS. The CDR3 DNA reads TGTGCCAGCAGTGTGACTAGCGAGCAGTTCTTC. Its translation: CASSVTSEQFF.

V usage is TRBV27 and J usage is TRBJ1-2, with TRBD1 matching 8 bases. Looked up from germline, CDR1 is MNHEY and CDR2 is SMNVEV (reference sequence). Unmatched junction bases numbered 8, after V lost 5 bases and J lost 3 bases. The CDR3 contains 15 residues. The CDR3 loop reads CASSATTGGYYGYTF. DNA of the CDR3: TGTGCCAGCAGTGCTACCACAGGGGGTTACTATGGCTACACCTTC.

This rearrangement joins TRBV25-1 to TRBJ2-5, with 7 positions matching TRBD1. V lost 6 bases and J lost 5; bases outside the gene matches: 6. The CDR3 runs 13 residues. Per the germline V gene, CDR1 is MGHDK and CDR2 is SYGVNS. Here the CDR3 reads CASRQGNGETQYF. The CDR3 nucleotides are TGTGCCAGCAGACAGGGGAACGGGGAGACCCAGTACTTC.

The chain has TRBV13 and TRBJ2-1; 8 bases agree with TRBD2. The V segment lost 2 bases and the J segment 7 bases; nucleotides outside the gene matches: 10. This CDR3 contains 16 residues. From germline, CDR1 is PRHDT and CDR2 FYEKMQ (reference sequence). CDR3 bases: TGTGCCAGCAGCTTAAAAGCGGGGGCAAGGCCAAATGAGCAGTTCTTC. Translating it yields CASSLKAGARPNEQFF.

V usage is TRBV2 and J usage is TRBJ1-2, with TRBD1 as a possible D gene (6 bases). CDR1 and CDR2 from the germline V gene are SNHLY and FYNNEI. V was shortened by 7 bases and J by 3 bases, with 12 bases between the two germline ends. The CDR3 consists of 13 residues. CDR3 loop: CASIEGGYYGYTF. CDR3 DNA sequence: TGTGCCAGCATTGAGGGGGGGTACTATGGCTACACCTTC.

The CDR3 spells CASSVLGSSETQYF. In nucleotides, the CDR3 is TGTGCCAGCAGTGTGTTGGGCAGCTCAGAGACCCAGTACTTC. V and J are TRBV27 and TRBJ2-5; no definite D call. This CDR3 region has 14 residues. With 5 bases removed from V and 4 bases from J, the gap between germline ends came to 14 bases. Germline CDR1 reads MNHEY; CDR2 reads SMNVEV (reference sequence).

The genes are TRBV6-1 and TRBJ1-2; D call uncertain. Looked up from germline, CDR1 is MNHNS and CDR2 is SASEGT. V was shortened by 5 bases and J by 6 bases, with 4 bases between the two germline ends. The CDR3 spans 10 residues. Written as DNA, the CDR3 is TGTGCCAGCAGTCAGGATGGCTACACCTTC. It translates to CASSQDGYTF.

The chain carries TRBV5-1 and TRBJ1-2; TRBD1 matches at 10 bases. The CDR3 runs 16 residues. V gave up 2 bases and J gave up 7 bases; unmatched junction bases: 11. Germline V gene data show CDR1 as SGHRS and CDR2 as YFSETQ. Written as DNA, the CDR3 is TGCGCCAGCAGCTTTCCTATGAGACAGGGGGCAAGTGGCTACACCTTC. Translation gives CASSFPMRQGASGYTF.

This clone has only a few counts. The chain employs TRBV15 and TRBJ1-5; the D gene is possibly TRBD1 (5 bases). Germline-derived CDR1 and CDR2 are LNHNV and YYDKDF (reference sequence). CDR3 length: 15 amino acids. Deletions cut 1 base from V and 8 bases from J, with 15 bases between. The CDR3 nucleotides read TGTGCCACCAGCAGAGTACGGGCCGGGGGGGAGCCCCAGCATTTT. It yields the protein CATSRVRAGGEPQHF. Using reference TRBV15 and TRBJ1-5 for the parts outside the CDR3, the full variable domain is DAMVIQNPRYQVTQFGKPVTLSCSQTLNHNVMYWYQQKSSQAPKLLFHYYDKDFNNEADTPDNFQSRRPNTSFCFLDIRSPGLGDTAMYLCATSRVRAGGEPQHFGDGTRLSIL.

A single count supports this clone. J is TRBJ2-7 and V is TRBV15; either TRBD1 or TRBD2 may supply D (5 bases each). The length of the CDR3 is 15 residues. Germline lookup yields CDR1 LNHNV and CDR2 YYDKDF (reference sequence). The V end was cut by 0 bases, the J end by 0 bases, with 9 bases between. The CDR3 spells CATSRDSGSSYEQYF. The CDR3 DNA reads as TGTGCCACCAGCAGAGATTCAGGGAGCTCCTACGAGCAGTACTTC.

V gene TRBV9 combines with J gene TRBJ1-1; D call uncertain. Trimming removed 0 bases at V and 8 bases at J, with 14 bases between. Germline CDR1 reads SGDLS; CDR2 reads YYNGEE. This CDR3 is built from 14 residues. The CDR3 here is CASSVVLLSNEAFF. CDR3 nucleotides: TGTGCCAGCAGCGTAGTCCTACTTAGTAACGAAGCTTTCTTT.

The chain combines TRBV13 with TRBJ2-5; D gene uncertain. Germline V gene lookup returns CDR1 PRHDT and CDR2 FYEKMQ (reference sequence). The V end lost 5 bases, the J end lost 1 base, and 11 bases lay between the germline ends. The CDR3 extends over 14 amino acids. The CDR3 DNA follows: TGTGCCAGCAGCGTTTTACAGACCCAAGAGACCCAGTACTTC. Its protein is CASSVLQTQETQYF.

The genes are TRBV29-1 and TRBJ2-1, with D possibly matching TRBD1 (6 bases). Trimming removed 3 bases from V and 10 bases from J, with 13 bases in between. Germline CDR1 is SQVTM and CDR2 is ANQGSEA. There are 12 residues in the CDR3. Here the CDR3 DNA reads TGCAGCGTTGAGTACAGGGTCAGCGAGCAGTTCTTC. Protein: CSVEYRVSEQFF.

The J gene is TRBJ2-1, the V gene TRBV4-2; possible D gene TRBD2, 5 bases. This CDR3 comprises 13 residues. V gave up 1 base and J gave up 12 bases, with 13 bases separating them. Germline V gene lookup returns CDR1 LGHNA and CDR2 YNFKEQ. The CDR3 reads CASSQGLSGLQFF. CDR3 bases: TGTGCCAGCAGCCAAGGGTTGAGTGGACTGCAGTTCTTC.

This chain joins TRBV6-6 and TRBJ2-7; the match to TRBD1 covers 7 bases. The CDR3 covers 13 residues. The germline gives CDR1 MNHNY, CDR2 SVGAGI (reference sequence). The V segment lost 4 bases and the J segment 0 bases; nucleotides outside the gene matches: 0. The CDR3 bases are TGTGCCAGCAGTTGGGACAGCTCCTACGAGCAGTACTTC. It yields the protein CASSWDSSYEQYF.

The V gene is TRBV6-1, the J gene TRBJ1-1; perhaps TRBD1 as D (5 bases). Germline V gives CDR1 MNHNS, CDR2 SASEGT. Trimming shortened V by 7 bases and J by 7 bases, and 13 bases separated the two germline ends. The CDR3 totals 12 residues. The CDR3 loop is CASTRGEREAFF. CDR3 nucleotides: TGTGCCAGCACAAGAGGGGAGCGTGAAGCTTTCTTT.

In the case of this clone: The same CDR3 also results from other DNA sequences found in this sample. The genes are TRBV7-9 and TRBJ2-1; the D is unclear. CDR3 length equals 14 residues. V lost 3 bases to trimming and J lost 1 base, with 7 bases between them. CDR1 is SEHNR and CDR2 is FQNEAQ in the germline V gene (reference sequence). DNA of the CDR3: TGTGCCAGCAGCTTTTCCGGGTCCTACAATGAGCAGTTCTTC. Amino acids: CASSFSGSYNEQFF.

The rearrangement links TRBV7-9 to TRBJ2-6; unclear D gene. Germline-derived CDR1 and CDR2 are SEHNR and FQNEAQ (reference sequence). V gave up 7 bases and J gave up 4 bases, with 11 bases separating them. There are 14 residues in the CDR3. The CDR3 spells CASNAPEGANVLTF. CDR3 bases: TGTGCCAGCAACGCCCCTGAGGGGGCCAACGTCCTGACTTTC.

This chain connects TRBV27 to TRBJ2-7; D unresolved. Trimming took off 8 bases at V and 2 bases at J, with 10 bases between the two ends. The germline CDR1 and CDR2 sequences are MNHEY and SMNVEV (reference sequence). The CDR3 is made up of 12 amino acids. CDR3 sequence (DNA): TGTGCCAGCCGGAGTACCCCCTACGAGCAGTACTTC. This translates into CASRSTPYEQYF.

In this sample, this clone turned up a few times. The genes are TRBV7-9 and TRBJ2-1, with D uncertain. Germline lookup yields CDR1 SEHNR and CDR2 FQNEAQ (reference sequence). The CDR3 consists of 11 residues. V was shortened by 3 bases and J by 6 bases, with 3 bases between the two germline ends. CDR3 bases: TGTGCCAGCAGCTTCTTCAATGAGCAGTTCTTC. The encoded protein is CASSFFNEQFF.

The chain has TRBV30 and TRBJ1-6; no clear D gene. Germline CDR1 GTSNPN, CDR2 SVGIG (reference sequence). V dropped 0 bases and J dropped 10 bases, with 10 bases sitting between them. The CDR3 covers 13 residues. As DNA, the CDR3 is TGTGCCTGGAGTGTGGTCGGGCGGTCACCCCTCCACTTT. Encoded protein: CAWSVVGRSPLHF.

This clone occurred a few times. The chain recombines TRBV4-2 with TRBJ2-7, with D possibly TRBD1 on 6 matching bases. This CDR3 has 20 residues. V was shortened by 5 bases and J by 2 bases, with 31 bases between the two germline ends. The germline V gene has CDR1 LGHNA and CDR2 YNFKEQ. CDR3 region: CASSSLAARGQQGPTYEQYF. The CDR3 DNA reads as TGTGCCAGCAGCTCGCTAGCCGCCCGAGGACAGCAGGGGCCTACCTACGAGCAGTACTTC.

This chain links TRBV11-2 with TRBJ2-5, with D tentatively TRBD1 (5 bases). The V end lost 3 bases, the J end lost 4 bases, and 9 bases lay between the germline ends. The CDR3 runs 13 residues. Germline V CDR1 and CDR2: SGHAT, FQNNGV. The CDR3 loop is CASSFGQGETQYF. CDR3 bases: TGTGCCAGCAGCTTCGGTCAGGGAGAGACCCAGTACTTC.

The chain carries TRBV29-1 and TRBJ2-5; tentative D call: TRBD1 (5 bases). Germline-derived CDR1 and CDR2 are SQVTM and ANQGSEA. The length of the CDR3 is 15 residues. Trimming took 5 bases from V and 2 from J, leaving 18 bases between them. Here the CDR3 DNA reads TGCAGCGTTTCTCGGCAGGGCCGTAGTCAAGAGACCCAGTACTTC. It specifies CSVSRQGRSQETQYF.

This clone was seen a few times. V and J are TRBV9 and TRBJ1-1; D is ambiguous. Germline V gene sequence: CDR1 SGDLS, CDR2 YYNGEE. CDR3 length: 14 residues. V lost 3 bases to trimming and J lost 0 bases, with 9 bases between them. The CDR3 DNA reads as TGTGCCAGCAGCGAAAACATGTTGAACACTGAAGCTTTCTTT. Translation: CASSENMLNTEAFF.